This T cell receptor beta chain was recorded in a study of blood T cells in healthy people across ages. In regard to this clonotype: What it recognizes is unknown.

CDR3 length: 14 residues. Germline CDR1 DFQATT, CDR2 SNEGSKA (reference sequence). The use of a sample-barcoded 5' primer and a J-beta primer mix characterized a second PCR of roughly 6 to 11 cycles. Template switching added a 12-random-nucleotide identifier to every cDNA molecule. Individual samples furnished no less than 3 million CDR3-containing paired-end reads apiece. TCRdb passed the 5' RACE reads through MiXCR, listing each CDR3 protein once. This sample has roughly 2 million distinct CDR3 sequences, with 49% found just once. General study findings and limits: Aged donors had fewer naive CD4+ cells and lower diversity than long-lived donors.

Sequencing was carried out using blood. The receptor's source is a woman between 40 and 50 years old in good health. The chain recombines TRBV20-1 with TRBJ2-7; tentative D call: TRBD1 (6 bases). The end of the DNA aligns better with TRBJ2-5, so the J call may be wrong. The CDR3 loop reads CSARVPGQRETQYF. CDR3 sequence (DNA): TGCAGTGCTAGAGTCCCAGGACAGAGGGAGACCCAGTACTTC.